This TCR beta chain was profiled in a study of cytomegalovirus exposure and HLA in healthy donors. The study's findings and limits: TCR beta V segments were, for the most part, productive about 87% or about 30% of the time in an earlier analysis.

Germline V CDR1 and CDR2: SGHVS, FNYEAQ. The CDR3 consists of 13 residues. The V end was cut by 5 bases, the J end by 5 bases, with 12 bases between. Concerning this clone itself: Its target is unknown.

Researchers ran the PCR with 60 Vbeta and 13 Jbeta primers. Clones were sequenced by immunoSEQ multiplex PCR, and TCRdb holds only the in-frame ones, with some missing. The sample includes about 140,000 clones, more than 70% of them seen just once. The chain employs TRBV7-6 and TRBJ2-5, with TRBD2 as a possible D gene (5 bases). The TCR originated in a man in his forties or fifties in good health and CMV-seronegative. The sequenced material came from PBMCs. The CDR3 DNA follows: TGTGCCAGCAGCCCAGAGGAGGAGGAGACCCAGTACTTC. Amino acid sequence: CASSPEEEETQYF.